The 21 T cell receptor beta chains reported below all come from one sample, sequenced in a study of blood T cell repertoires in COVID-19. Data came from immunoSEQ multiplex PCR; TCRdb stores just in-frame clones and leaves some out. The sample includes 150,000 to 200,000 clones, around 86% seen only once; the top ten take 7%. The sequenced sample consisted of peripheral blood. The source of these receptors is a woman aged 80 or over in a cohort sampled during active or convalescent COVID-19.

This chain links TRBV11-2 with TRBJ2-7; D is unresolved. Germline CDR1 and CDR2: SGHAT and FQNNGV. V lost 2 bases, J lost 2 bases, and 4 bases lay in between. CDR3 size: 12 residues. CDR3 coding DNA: TGTGCCAGCAGCTTACAGGCCTACGAGCAGTACTTC. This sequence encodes CASSLQAYEQYF.

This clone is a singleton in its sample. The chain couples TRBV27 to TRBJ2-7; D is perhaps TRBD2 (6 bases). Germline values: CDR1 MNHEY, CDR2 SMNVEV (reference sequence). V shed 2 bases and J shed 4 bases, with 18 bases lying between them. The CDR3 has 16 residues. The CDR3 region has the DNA TGTGCCAGCAGTTTAGCGTTAGGGACTGTTCGTTACGAGCAGTACTTC. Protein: CASSLALGTVRYEQYF.

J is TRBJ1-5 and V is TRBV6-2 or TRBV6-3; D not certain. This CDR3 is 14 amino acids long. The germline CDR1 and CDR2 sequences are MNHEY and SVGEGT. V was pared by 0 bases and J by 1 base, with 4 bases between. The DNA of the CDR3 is TGTGCCAGCAGTTACTCCCAGAGCAATCAGCCCCAGCATTTT. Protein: CASSYSQSNQPQHF.

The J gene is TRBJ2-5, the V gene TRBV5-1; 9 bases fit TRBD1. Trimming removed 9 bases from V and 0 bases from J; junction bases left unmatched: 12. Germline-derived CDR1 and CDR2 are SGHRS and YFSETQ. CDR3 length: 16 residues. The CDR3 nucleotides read TGCGCCACCGCGGGTACGGGACAGGGCTACCAAGAGACCCAGTACTTC. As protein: CATAGTGQGYQETQYF.

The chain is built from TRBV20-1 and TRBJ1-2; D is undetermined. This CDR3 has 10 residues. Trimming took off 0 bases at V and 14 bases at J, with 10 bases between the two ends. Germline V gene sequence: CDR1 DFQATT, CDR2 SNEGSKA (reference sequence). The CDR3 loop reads CSARDDVATF. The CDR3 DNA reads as TGCAGTGCTAGAGATGATGTAGCAACCTTC.

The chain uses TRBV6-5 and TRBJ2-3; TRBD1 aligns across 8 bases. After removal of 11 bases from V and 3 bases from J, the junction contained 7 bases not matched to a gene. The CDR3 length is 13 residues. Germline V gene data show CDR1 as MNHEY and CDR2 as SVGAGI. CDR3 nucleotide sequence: TGTGCCGGCGGGACAGGAGGTACAGATACGCAGTATTTT. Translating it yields CAGGTGGTDTQYF.

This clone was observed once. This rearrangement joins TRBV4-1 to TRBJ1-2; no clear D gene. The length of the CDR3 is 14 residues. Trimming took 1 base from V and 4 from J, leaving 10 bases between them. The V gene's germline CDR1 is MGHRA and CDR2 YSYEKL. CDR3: CASSQASGIYGYTF. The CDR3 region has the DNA TGCGCCAGCAGCCAAGCATCGGGAATCTATGGCTACACCTTC.

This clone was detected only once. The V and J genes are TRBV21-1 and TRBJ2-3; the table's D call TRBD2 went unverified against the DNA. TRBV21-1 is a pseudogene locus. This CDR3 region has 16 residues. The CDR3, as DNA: TGTGCCAGCAGCAACCGACTAGCGGGAGGCACAGATACGCAGTATTTT. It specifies CASSNRLAGGTDTQYF.

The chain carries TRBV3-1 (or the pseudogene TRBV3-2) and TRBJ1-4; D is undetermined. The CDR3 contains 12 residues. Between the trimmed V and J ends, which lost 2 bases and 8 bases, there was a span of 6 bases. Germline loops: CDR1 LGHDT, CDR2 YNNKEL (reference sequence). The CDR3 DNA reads TGTGCCAGCAGCCAACCTACGGAAAAACTGTTTTTT. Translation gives CASSQPTEKLFF.

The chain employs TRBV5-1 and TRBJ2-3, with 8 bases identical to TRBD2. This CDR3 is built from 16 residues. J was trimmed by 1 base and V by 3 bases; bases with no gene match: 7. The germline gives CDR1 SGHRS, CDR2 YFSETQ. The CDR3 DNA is TGCGCCAGCAGCTCGGACGGGGGGGTAGGCACAGATACGCAGTATTTT. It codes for CASSSDGGVGTDTQYF.

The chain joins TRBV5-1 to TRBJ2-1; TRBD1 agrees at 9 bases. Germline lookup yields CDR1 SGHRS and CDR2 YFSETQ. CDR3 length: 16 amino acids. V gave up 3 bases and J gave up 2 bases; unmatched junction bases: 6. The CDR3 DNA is TGCGCCAGCAGCTCGCGGACAGGGGTGGCCTACAATGAGCAGTTCTTC. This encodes CASSSRTGVAYNEQFF.

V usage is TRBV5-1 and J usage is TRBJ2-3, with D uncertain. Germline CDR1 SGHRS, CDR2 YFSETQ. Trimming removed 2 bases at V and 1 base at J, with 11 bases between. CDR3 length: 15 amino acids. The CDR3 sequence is CASSFSEIRTDTQYF. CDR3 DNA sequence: TGCGCCAGCAGCTTCTCAGAAATCCGCACAGATACGCAGTATTTT.

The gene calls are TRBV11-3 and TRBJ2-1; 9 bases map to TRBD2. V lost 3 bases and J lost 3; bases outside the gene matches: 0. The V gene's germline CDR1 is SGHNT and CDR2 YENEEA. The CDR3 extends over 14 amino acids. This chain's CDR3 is CASSFSGGYNEQFF. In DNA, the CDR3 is TGTGCCAGCAGCTTTAGCGGGGGCTACAATGAGCAGTTCTTC.

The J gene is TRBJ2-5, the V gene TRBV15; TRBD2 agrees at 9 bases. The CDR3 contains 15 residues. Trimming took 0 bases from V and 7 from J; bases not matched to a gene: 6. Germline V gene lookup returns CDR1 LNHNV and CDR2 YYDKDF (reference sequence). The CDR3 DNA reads TGTGCCACCAGCAGAGAGAGCGGGGGGTTGGGGACCCAGTACTTC. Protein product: CATSRESGGLGTQYF.

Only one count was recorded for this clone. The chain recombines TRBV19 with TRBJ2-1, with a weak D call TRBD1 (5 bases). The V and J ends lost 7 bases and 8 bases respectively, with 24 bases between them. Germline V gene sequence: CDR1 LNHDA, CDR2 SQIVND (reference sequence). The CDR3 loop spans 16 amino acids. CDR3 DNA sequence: TGTGCCAGTAATCCCGAGCCCCTCCGAAGCAGGGATGAGCAGTTCTTC. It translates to CASNPEPLRSRDEQFF.

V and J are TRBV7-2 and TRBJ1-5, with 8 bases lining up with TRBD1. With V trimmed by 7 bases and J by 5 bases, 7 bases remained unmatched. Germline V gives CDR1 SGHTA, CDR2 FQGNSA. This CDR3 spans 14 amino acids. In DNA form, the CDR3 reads TGTGCCAGCACCCTAGGACAGGGATATCAGCCCCAGCATTTT. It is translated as CASTLGQGYQPQHF.

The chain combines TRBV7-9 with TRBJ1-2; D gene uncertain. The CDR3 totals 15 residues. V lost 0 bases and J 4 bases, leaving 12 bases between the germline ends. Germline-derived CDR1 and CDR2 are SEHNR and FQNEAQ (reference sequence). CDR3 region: CASSLARVPAYGYTF. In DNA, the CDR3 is TGTGCCAGCAGCTTAGCGCGGGTCCCAGCCTATGGCTACACCTTC.

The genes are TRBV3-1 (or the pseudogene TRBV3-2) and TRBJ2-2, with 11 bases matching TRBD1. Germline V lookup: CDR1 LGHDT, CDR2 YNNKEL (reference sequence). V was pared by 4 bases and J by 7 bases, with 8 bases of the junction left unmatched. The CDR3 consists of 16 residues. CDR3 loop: CASSLVGQGAVGELFF. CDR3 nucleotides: TGTGCCAGCAGCCTAGTAGGACAGGGGGCAGTCGGGGAGCTGTTTTTT.

This CDR3 reads CASSPDGAGGDEQFF. The CDR3 DNA reads TGTGCCAGCTCACCAGACGGGGCAGGGGGCGATGAGCAGTTCTTC. The chain has TRBV18 and TRBJ2-1, with TRBD1 matching 8 bases. In germline, CDR1 is KGHSH, CDR2 LQKENI. The CDR3 length is 15 residues. The ends lost 2 bases at V and 8 bases at J; junction bases unmatched: 8. Full variable domain (remainder filled in from reference TRBV18 and TRBJ2-1): NAGVMQNPRHLVRRRGQEARLRCSPMKGHSHVYWYRQLPEEGLKFMVYLQKENIIDESGMPKERFSAEFPKEGPSILRIQQVVRGDSAAYFCASSPDGAGGDEQFFGPGTRLTVL.

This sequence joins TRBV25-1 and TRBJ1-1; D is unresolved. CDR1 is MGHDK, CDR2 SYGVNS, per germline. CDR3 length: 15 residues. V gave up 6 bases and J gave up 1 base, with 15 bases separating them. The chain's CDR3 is CASSPALYGNTEAFF. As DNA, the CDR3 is TGTGCCAGCAGCCCTGCCCTCTACGGGAACACTGAAGCTTTCTTT.

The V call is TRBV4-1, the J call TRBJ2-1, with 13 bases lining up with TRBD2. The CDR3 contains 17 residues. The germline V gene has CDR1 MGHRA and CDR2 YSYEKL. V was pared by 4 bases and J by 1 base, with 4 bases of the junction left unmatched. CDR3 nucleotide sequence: TGCGCCAGCAGCCCAGGGGGACTAGCGGGGTCCTACAATGAGCAGTTCTTC. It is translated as CASSPGGLAGSYNEQFF.